The rows below give T cell receptor beta chains drawn from one sample of a study of early T cells in non-severe SARS-CoV-2 infection. TCRdb re-called the 5' RACE reads with MiXCR, one entry per CDR3 protein. The sample consists of 75,000 to 90,000 distinct CDR3 sequences, roughly 12% of them appearing once. Sequenced material: whole blood. The receptor source for this set is an adult who was a healthcare worker with PCR-confirmed SARS-CoV-2 infection or an uninfected control (not recorded which). The CDR3 runs from the conserved cysteine through the conserved F or W. Each record gives: clone size, J gene, V gene, CDR3 protein. Clone size is given for some rows only: seen once, a few or many times, or a class if the clone is expanded.

clone_size: few
j_call: TRBJ2-4
v_call: TRBV29-1
cdr3_aa: CSVETGQGRSGAKNIQYF

clone_size: many
j_call: TRBJ1-3
v_call: TRBV7-9
cdr3_aa: CASSFPPGAGGNTIYF

clone_size: many
j_call: TRBJ2-3
v_call: TRBV28
cdr3_aa: CASTPLVAGGLQTGDTQYF

clone_size: -
j_call: TRBJ1-6
v_call: TRBV28
cdr3_aa: CASSTGEVNSPLHF

clone_size: many
j_call: TRBJ2-5
v_call: TRBV7-2
cdr3_aa: CASSSLGGGETQYF

clone_size: -
j_call: TRBJ1-2
v_call: TRBV7-2
cdr3_aa: CASSTHNGYTF

clone_size: few
j_call: TRBJ2-7
v_call: TRBV10-3
cdr3_aa: CAINRDRVSYEQYF

clone_size: many
j_call: TRBJ1-4
v_call: TRBV27
cdr3_aa: CASSLVAGYEKLFF

clone_size: -
j_call: TRBJ1-6
v_call: TRBV2
cdr3_aa: CASSDRSPNSPLHF

clone_size: -
j_call: TRBJ2-5
v_call: TRBV12-3/TRBV12-4
cdr3_aa: CASSQDSHRTQYF

clone_size: many
j_call: TRBJ2-7
v_call: TRBV7-2
cdr3_aa: CASSAPGREGYEQYF

clone_size: few
j_call: TRBJ1-2
v_call: TRBV7-6
cdr3_aa: CASSLSRDGGYTF

clone_size: few
j_call: TRBJ1-2
v_call: TRBV5-4
cdr3_aa: CASSFNRGQDGYTF

clone_size: -
j_call: TRBJ1-5
v_call: TRBV5-8
cdr3_aa: CASSLDRVDQPQHF

clone_size: many
j_call: TRBJ1-2
v_call: TRBV18
cdr3_aa: CASSPDRNYGYTF

clone_size: few
j_call: TRBJ2-7
v_call: TRBV7-9
cdr3_aa: CASSLGLSEQYF

clone_size: -
j_call: TRBJ1-1
v_call: TRBV14
cdr3_aa: CASSQDNWGGGTEAFF

clone_size: few
j_call: TRBJ2-1
v_call: TRBV28
cdr3_aa: CASSLATGGARNEQFF

clone_size: few
j_call: TRBJ2-7
v_call: TRBV6-5
cdr3_aa: CASSSGQGVAYEQYF

clone_size: many
j_call: TRBJ1-1
v_call: TRBV29-1
cdr3_aa: CSARDAEVRAFF

clone_size: many
j_call: TRBJ1-2
v_call: TRBV7-9
cdr3_aa: CASSLAGGRGTMRYTF

clone_size: -
j_call: TRBJ2-5
v_call: TRBV20-1
cdr3_aa: CSAKRGARETQYF

clone_size: -
j_call: TRBJ2-7
v_call: TRBV7-6
cdr3_aa: CASSLNPASYEQYF

clone_size: few
j_call: TRBJ1-1
v_call: TRBV29-1
cdr3_aa: CSVEAEMNTEAFF

clone_size: many
j_call: TRBJ1-1
v_call: TRBV29-1
cdr3_aa: CSVEDPTINTEAFF

clone_size: few
j_call: TRBJ2-7
v_call: TRBV27
cdr3_aa: CASFTRDREVEQYF

clone_size: few
j_call: TRBJ2-1
v_call: TRBV10-3
cdr3_aa: CAISGRGVGNEQFF

clone_size: many
j_call: TRBJ1-5
v_call: TRBV5-6
cdr3_aa: CASSTGRGQPQHF

clone_size: -
j_call: TRBJ2-1
v_call: TRBV24-1
cdr3_aa: CATSDFRSPSNEQFF

clone_size: few
j_call: TRBJ1-6
v_call: TRBV5-6
cdr3_aa: CASSLAGLGRRSDNSPLHF

clone_size: -
j_call: TRBJ1-2
v_call: TRBV28
cdr3_aa: CAGQPPGTNGYTF

clone_size: -
j_call: TRBJ1-2
v_call: TRBV5-6
cdr3_aa: CASSPGGFANYGYTF

clone_size: many
j_call: TRBJ1-2
v_call: TRBV6-6
cdr3_aa: CASSYVGGNYGYTF

clone_size: -
j_call: TRBJ1-2
v_call: TRBV29-1
cdr3_aa: CSVPWGQGRNGYTF

clone_size: -
j_call: TRBJ1-5
v_call: TRBV19
cdr3_aa: CASSIPDRNQPQHF

clone_size: many
j_call: TRBJ1-1
v_call: TRBV7-2
cdr3_aa: CASSLQGGTEAFF

clone_size: few
j_call: TRBJ1-5
v_call: TRBV6-2/TRBV6-3
cdr3_aa: CASTTGQFYSNQPQHF

clone_size: -
j_call: TRBJ1-5
v_call: TRBV20-1
cdr3_aa: CSASPGQVGQPQHF

clone_size: -
j_call: TRBJ2-1
v_call: TRBV28
cdr3_aa: CASFLSSYNEQFF

clone_size: few
j_call: TRBJ2-2
v_call: TRBV5-5
cdr3_aa: CASSEYPGVTGELFF

clone_size: few
j_call: TRBJ2-5
v_call: TRBV12-3/TRBV12-4
cdr3_aa: CASSLLSTGQETQYF

clone_size: few
j_call: TRBJ2-1
v_call: TRBV28
cdr3_aa: CASSWRGAGNEQFF

clone_size: few
j_call: TRBJ2-7
v_call: TRBV30
cdr3_aa: CAWSDRLPGEQYF

clone_size: -
j_call: TRBJ1-2
v_call: TRBV29-1
cdr3_aa: CSVRPGHSYGYTF

clone_size: many
j_call: TRBJ2-7
v_call: TRBV6-1
cdr3_aa: CASDQGSFREQYF

clone_size: -
j_call: TRBJ2-1
v_call: TRBV29-1
cdr3_aa: CSVSRGGKGNEQFF

clone_size: many
j_call: TRBJ1-1
v_call: TRBV4-2
cdr3_aa: CASGSGGTEAFF

clone_size: -
j_call: TRBJ2-1
v_call: TRBV29-1
cdr3_aa: CSVESDRDYNEQFF

clone_size: many
j_call: TRBJ1-1
v_call: TRBV7-6
cdr3_aa: CASGQGLNTEAFF

clone_size: many
j_call: TRBJ1-1
v_call: TRBV18
cdr3_aa: CASSLLAVNTEAFF

clone_size: -
j_call: TRBJ2-3
v_call: TRBV20-1
cdr3_aa: CSAPNPGTDSTDTQYF

clone_size: many
j_call: TRBJ2-7
v_call: TRBV3-1
cdr3_aa: CASSLGQFPPYEQYF

clone_size: few
j_call: TRBJ2-3
v_call: TRBV12-3/TRBV12-4
cdr3_aa: CASSARRGTDTQYF